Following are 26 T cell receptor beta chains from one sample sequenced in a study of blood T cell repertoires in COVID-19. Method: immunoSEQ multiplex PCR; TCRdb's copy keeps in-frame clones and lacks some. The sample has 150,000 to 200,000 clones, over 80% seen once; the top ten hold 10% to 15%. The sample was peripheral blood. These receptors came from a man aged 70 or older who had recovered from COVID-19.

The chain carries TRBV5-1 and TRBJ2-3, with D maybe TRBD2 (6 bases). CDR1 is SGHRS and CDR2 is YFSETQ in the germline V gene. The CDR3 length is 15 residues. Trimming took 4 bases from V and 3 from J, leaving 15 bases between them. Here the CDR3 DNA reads TGCGCCAGCAGCCCCACCCCGACTAGTACAGATACGCAGTATTTT. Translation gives CASSPTPTSTDTQYF.

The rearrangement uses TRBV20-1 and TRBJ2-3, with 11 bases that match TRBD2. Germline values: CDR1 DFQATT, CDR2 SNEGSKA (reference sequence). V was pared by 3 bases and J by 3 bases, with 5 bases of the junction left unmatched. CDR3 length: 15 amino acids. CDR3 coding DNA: TGCAGTGCTAGTAGACTAGCGGGAACTACAGATACGCAGTATTTT. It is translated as CSASRLAGTTDTQYF.

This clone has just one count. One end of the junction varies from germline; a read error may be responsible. The CDR3 spells CAGSEMHRGLWRDTQYF. The CDR3 region has the DNA TGCGCCGGCAGTGAGATGCACAGGGGGCTATGGAGAGATACGCAGTATTTT. This chain joins TRBV10-1 and TRBJ2-3; 9 bases agree with TRBD1. Germline-derived CDR1 and CDR2 are WNHNN and SYGVQD (reference sequence). This CDR3 is built from 17 residues.

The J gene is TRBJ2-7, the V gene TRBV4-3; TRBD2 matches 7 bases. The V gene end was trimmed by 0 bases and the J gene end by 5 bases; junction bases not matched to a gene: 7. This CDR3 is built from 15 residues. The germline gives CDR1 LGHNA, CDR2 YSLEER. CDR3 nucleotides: TGCGCCAGCAGCCAAGAAGCGGGATATTTACACGAGCAGTACTTC. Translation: CASSQEAGYLHEQYF.

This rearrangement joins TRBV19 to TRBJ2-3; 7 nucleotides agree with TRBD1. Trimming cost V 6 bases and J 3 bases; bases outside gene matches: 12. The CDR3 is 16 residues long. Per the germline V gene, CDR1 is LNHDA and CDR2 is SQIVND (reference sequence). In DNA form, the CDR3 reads TGTGCCAGTAGCCCTCAAAGACAGGGAAATACAGATACGCAGTATTTT. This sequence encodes CASSPQRQGNTDTQYF.

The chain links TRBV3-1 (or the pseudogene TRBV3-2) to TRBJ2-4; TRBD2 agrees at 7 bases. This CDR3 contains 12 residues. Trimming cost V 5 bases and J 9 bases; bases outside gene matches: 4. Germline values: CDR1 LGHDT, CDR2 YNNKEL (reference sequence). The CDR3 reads CASSERERIQYF. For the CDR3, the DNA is TGTGCCAGCAGCGAGCGGGAACGCATTCAGTACTTC.

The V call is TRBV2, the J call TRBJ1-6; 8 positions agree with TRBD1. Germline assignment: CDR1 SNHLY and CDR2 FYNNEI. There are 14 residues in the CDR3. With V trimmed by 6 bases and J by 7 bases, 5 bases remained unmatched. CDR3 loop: CASRYRGRNSPLHF. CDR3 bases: TGTGCCAGCAGATACAGGGGGAGGAATTCACCCCTCCACTTT.

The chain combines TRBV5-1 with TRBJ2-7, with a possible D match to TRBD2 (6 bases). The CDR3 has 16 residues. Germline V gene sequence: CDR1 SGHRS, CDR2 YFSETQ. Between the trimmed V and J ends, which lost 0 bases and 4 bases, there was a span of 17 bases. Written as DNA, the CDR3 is TGCGCCAGCAGCTTGGGGGTAGAAGGAGGGTCGTACGAGCAGTACTTC. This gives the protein CASSLGVEGGSYEQYF.

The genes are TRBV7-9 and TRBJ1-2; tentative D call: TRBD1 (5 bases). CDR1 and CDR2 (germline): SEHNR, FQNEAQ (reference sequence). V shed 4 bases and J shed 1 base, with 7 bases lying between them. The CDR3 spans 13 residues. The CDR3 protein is CASSSRVNYGYTF. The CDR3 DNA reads TGTGCCAGCAGCTCCAGGGTTAACTATGGCTACACCTTC.

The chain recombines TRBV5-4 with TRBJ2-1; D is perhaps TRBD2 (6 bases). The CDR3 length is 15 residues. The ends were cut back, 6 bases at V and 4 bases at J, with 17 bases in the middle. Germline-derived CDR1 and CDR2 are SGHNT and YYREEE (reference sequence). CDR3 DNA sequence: TGTGCCAGCACAAATCGGGACTCGCTATACAATGAGCAGTTCTTC. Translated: CASTNRDSLYNEQFF.

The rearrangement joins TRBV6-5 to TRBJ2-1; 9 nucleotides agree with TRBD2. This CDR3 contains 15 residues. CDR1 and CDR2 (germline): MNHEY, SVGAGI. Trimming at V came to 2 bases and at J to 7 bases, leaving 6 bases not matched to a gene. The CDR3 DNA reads TGTGCCAGCAGTTACGGGGCTAGCGGGACTAATGAGCAGTTCTTC. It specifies CASSYGASGTNEQFF.

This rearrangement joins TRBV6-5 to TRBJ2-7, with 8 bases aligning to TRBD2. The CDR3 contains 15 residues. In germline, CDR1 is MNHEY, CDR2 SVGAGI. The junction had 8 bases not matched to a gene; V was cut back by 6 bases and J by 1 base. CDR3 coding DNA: TGTGCCAGCAGAGCCGGGGGGGACCTATCCTACGAGCAGTACTTC. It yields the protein CASRAGGDLSYEQYF.

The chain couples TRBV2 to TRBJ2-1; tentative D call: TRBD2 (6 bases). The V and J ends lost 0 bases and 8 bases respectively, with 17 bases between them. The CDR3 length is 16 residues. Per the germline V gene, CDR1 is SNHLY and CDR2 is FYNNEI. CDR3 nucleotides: TGTGCCAGCAGTGAAGCCCCCACCACTACTAGCCATGAGCAGTTCTTC. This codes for CASSEAPTTTSHEQFF.

The CDR3 protein is CASRAGQSYEQYF. The CDR3 DNA sequence: TGTGCCAGCAGGGCGGGACAGTCCTACGAGCAGTACTTC. The chain employs TRBV12-3 or TRBV12-4 and TRBJ2-7; TRBD1 might be the D (7 bases). CDR3 size: 13 residues. V was shortened by 6 bases and J by 1 base, with 10 bases between the two germline ends.

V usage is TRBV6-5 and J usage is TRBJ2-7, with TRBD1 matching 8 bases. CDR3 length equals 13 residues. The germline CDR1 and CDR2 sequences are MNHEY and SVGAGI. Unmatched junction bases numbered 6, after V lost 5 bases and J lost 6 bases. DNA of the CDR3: TGTGCCAGCAGTCAGGGACAGGCAGGCGAGCAGTACTTC. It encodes CASSQGQAGEQYF.

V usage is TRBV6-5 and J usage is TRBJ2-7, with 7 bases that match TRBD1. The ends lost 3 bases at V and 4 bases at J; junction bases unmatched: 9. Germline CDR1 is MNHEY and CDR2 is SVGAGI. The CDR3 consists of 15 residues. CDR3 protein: CASSYTTGSGYEQYF. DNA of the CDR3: TGTGCCAGCAGTTATACGACAGGGTCTGGGTACGAGCAGTACTTC.

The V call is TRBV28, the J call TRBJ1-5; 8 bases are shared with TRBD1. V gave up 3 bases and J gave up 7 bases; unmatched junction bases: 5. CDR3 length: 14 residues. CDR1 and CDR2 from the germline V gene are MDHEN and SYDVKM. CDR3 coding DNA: TGTGCCAGCAGTTTGACAGGGGACCCCCAGCCCCAGCATTTT. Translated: CASSLTGDPQPQHF.

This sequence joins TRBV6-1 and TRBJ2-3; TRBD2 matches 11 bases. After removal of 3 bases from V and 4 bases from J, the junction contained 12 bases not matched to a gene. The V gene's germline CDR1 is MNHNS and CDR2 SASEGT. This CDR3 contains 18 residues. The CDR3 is CASSDRDGTSGAPDTQYF. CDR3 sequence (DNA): TGTGCCAGCAGTGACCGAGACGGGACTAGCGGCGCCCCAGATACGCAGTATTTT.

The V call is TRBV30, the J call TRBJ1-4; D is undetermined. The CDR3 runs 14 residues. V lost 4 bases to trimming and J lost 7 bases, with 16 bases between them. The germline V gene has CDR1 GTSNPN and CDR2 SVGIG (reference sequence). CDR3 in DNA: TGTGCCTGGAAACTGGGCCTCGGAGGTGAAAAACTGTTTTTT. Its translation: CAWKLGLGGEKLFF. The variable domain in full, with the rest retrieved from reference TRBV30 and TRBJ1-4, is SQTIHQWPATLVQPVGSPLSLECTVEGTSNPNLYWYRQAAGRGLQLLFYSVGIGQISSEVPQNLSASRPQDRQFILSSKKLLLSDSGFYLCAWKLGLGGEKLFFGSGTQLSVL.

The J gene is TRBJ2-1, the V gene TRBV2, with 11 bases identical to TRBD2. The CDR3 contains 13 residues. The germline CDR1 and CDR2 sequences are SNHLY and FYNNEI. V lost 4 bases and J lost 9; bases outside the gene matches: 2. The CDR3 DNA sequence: TGTGCCAGCAGTGCTGGGACTAGCGGTGAGCAGTTCTTC. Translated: CASSAGTSGEQFF.

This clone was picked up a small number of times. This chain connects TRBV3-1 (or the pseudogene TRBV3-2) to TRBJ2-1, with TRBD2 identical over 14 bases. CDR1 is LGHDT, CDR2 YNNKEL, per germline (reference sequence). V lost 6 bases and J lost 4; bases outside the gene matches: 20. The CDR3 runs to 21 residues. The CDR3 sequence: CASRNMGYFGLAGGKYNEQFF. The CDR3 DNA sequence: TGTGCCAGCAGGAACATGGGCTACTTCGGACTAGCGGGAGGAAAGTACAATGAGCAGTTCTTC.

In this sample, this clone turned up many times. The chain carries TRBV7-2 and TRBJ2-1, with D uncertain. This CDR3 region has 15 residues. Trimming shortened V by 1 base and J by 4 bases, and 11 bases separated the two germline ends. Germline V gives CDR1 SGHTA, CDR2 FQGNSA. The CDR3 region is CASSLGDGRYNEQFF. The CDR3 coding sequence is TGTGCCAGCAGCTTAGGTGATGGCAGATACAATGAGCAGTTCTTC.

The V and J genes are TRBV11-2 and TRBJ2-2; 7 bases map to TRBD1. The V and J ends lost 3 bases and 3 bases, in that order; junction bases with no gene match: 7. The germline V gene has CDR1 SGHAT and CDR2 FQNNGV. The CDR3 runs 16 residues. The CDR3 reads CASSLLTGLDTGELFF. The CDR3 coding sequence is TGTGCCAGCAGCTTGCTGACAGGGCTCGACACCGGGGAGCTGTTTTTT. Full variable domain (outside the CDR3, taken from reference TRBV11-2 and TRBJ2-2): EAGVAQSPRYKIIEKRQSVAFWCNPISGHATLYWYQQILGQGPKLLIQFQNNGVVDDSQLPKDRFSAERLKGVDSTLKIQPAKLEDSAVYLCASSLLTGLDTGELFFGEGSRLTVL.

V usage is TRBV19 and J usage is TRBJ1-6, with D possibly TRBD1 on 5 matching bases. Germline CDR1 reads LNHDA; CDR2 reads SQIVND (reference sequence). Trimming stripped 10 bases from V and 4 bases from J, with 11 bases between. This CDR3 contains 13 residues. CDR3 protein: CATSRQYNSPLHF. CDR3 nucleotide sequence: TGTGCCACTTCTCGACAGTATAATTCACCCCTCCACTTT.

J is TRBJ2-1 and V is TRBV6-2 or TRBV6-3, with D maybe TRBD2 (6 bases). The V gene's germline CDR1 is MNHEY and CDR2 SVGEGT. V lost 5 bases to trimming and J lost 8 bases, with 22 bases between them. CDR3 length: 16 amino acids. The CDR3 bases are TGTGCCAGCAGTAGGCCTCGGCGGGAAACGTGGGATGAGCAGTTCTTC. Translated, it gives CASSRPRRETWDEQFF.

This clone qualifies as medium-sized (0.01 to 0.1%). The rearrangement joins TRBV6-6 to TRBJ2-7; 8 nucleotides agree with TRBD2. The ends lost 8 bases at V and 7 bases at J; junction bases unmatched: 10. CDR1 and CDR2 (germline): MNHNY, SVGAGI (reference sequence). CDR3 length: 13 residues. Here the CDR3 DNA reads TGTGCCAGCGATAGCGGGACCCTCAGGGAGCAGTACTTC. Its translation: CASDSGTLREQYF.